This is a list of T cell receptor beta chains from one sample in a study of regulatory T cells in long-lasting Graves disease. TCRdb itself ran the multiplex PCR reads through MiXCR, one entry per CDR3 protein. The sample contains roughly 560,000 distinct CDR3 sequences, about 12% of which appear only once. In addition, the sample was reused for a study of T cells in Graves' hyperthyroidism and ophthalmopathy.

This specimen consisted of peripheral blood mononuclear cells (PBMCs), obtained at new diagnosis, from a patient treated with antithyroid drugs. These receptors came from a woman in her 30s with Graves disease. Each CDR3 is given without its conserved first and last residue.

j_gene	v_gene	CDR3aa
TRBJ1-2	TRBV4-3	ASSSLLLRTTPDHFYGYT
TRBJ1-1	TRBV27	ASGRGGSANTEAF
TRBJ1-1	TRBV7-9	ASSFGRSEAF
TRBJ2-5	TRBV5-1	ASSLNVGTQETQY
TRBJ1-2	TRBV15	ATSRGVGRLYGYT
TRBJ2-7	TRBV30	AWSPKTGASYEQY
TRBJ2-7	TRBV7-2	ASSPAPGVGTYEQY
TRBJ1-1	TRBV30	AWSLLGTEAF
TRBJ2-7	TRBV10-3	AISESMGTSYEQY
TRBJ2-1	TRBV18	ASSQIWTSGSIHNEQF
TRBJ2-7	TRBV11-2	ASSSGTGSSYEQY
TRBJ1-5	TRBV5-6	ASSFPRTGGYSNQPQH
TRBJ1-1	TRBV7-2	ASSLIPEGLTEAF
TRBJ1-3	TRBV7-2	ASSLLWGQAIY
TRBJ2-2	TRBV7-6	ASSPSSGRGTGELF
TRBJ2-5	TRBV12-5	ASGDMSKDPRGETQY
TRBJ2-1	TRBV19	ASTLAGVVGNEQF
TRBJ2-6	TRBV3-1	ASSQGTLAGANVLT
TRBJ1-1	TRBV12-3/TRBV12-4	ASRTDSLNTEAF